This T cell receptor beta chain was identified in a study of CD8 T cells in ankylosing spondylitis. To note about this clonotype: The antigen remains unidentified.

Study-level findings and limits: In synovial fluid and blood from reactive arthritis, some motif variants were previously reported. Eight highly homologous variants made up a TCR beta motif, and this motif appeared characteristic of ankylosing spondylitis blood. Disease-linked clones reportedly concentrated significantly in matched ankylosing spondylitis synovial fluid.

As the method for making TCR beta libraries, quantitative 5'-RACE with molecular barcodes was used. Via MiXCR, TCRdb re-called the 5' RACE reads, giving one row per CDR3 protein. The sample consists of 250,000 to 350,000 distinct CDR3 sequences, about a fifth of them appearing once. The sequence derives from a female donor with ankylosing spondylitis or in good health (not recorded which). Sample: blood, either unsorted or a sorted T cell fraction (not recorded which).

The CDR3 DNA is TGTGCCAGCAGCCTCCTACTAGCGGGAGACTCCTACGAGCAGTACTTC. Translating it yields CASSLLLAGDSYEQYF. This chain connects TRBV7-2 to TRBJ2-7; 11 bases are a match to TRBD2. CDR3 length: 16 amino acids. From germline, CDR1 is SGHTA and CDR2 FQGNSA. Trimming at V came to 5 bases and at J to 0 bases, leaving 6 bases not matched to a gene.